Below, 11 T cell receptor beta chains from the same sample are listed, as sequenced in a study of blood T cell repertoires in COVID-19 (dated by TCRdb to 2020 to 2021). Receptor libraries were prepared by the immunoSEQ multiplex PCR assay. This immuneACCESS table, as held by TCRdb, lists in-frame sequences with V and J called but not all clones. Of the missing ones, under half trace to an unresolved V gene in checked studies; the others have no known cause. In all, the sample holds some 150,000 clones, and around four fifths of those were seen once. 4.8% of the sample lies in the top ten. The sequenced sample was peripheral blood. Receptor source: a human donor in a cohort sampled during active COVID-19.

V is TRBV27 and J is TRBJ1-6; the D is unclear. V dropped 2 bases and J dropped 7 bases, with 6 bases sitting between them. The CDR3 spans 13 residues. Germline V CDR1 and CDR2: MNHEY, SMNVEV (reference sequence). The CDR3 bases are TGTGCCAGCAGTTTAGCGTCCAATTCACCCCTCCACTTT. Its translation: CASSLASNSPLHF.

The chain uses TRBV3-1 (or the pseudogene TRBV3-2) and TRBJ2-3, with 8 bases that match TRBD2. With V trimmed by 0 bases and J by 4 bases, 6 bases remained unmatched. Germline V gene sequence: CDR1 LGHDT, CDR2 YNNKEL (reference sequence). CDR3 length: 16 residues. The CDR3 loop is CASSQDPGGPADTQYF. CDR3 DNA: TGTGCCAGCAGCCAAGACCCGGGGGGGCCGGCAGATACGCAGTATTTT.

The V call is TRBV9, the J call TRBJ2-3; TRBD2 matches 9 bases. The ends lost 3 bases at V and 2 bases at J; junction bases unmatched: 10. CDR3 length: 17 residues. The V gene's germline CDR1 is SGDLS and CDR2 YYNGEE. Written as DNA, the CDR3 is TGTGCCAGCAGCGAAACTCTTAGCGGGGGAAACACAGATACGCAGTATTTT. Residues: CASSETLSGGNTDTQYF.

This clone was seen a handful of times. The V call is TRBV7-3, the J call TRBJ2-7; 9 bases match TRBD1. The CDR3 is made up of 15 amino acids. Trimming at V came to 5 bases and at J to 1 base, leaving 6 bases not matched to a gene. CDR1 SGHTA and CDR2 FQGTGA come from the germline V gene. This CDR3 is CASSLGTGRSYEQYF. DNA of the CDR3: TGTGCCAGCAGCCTGGGGACAGGGAGGTCCTACGAGCAGTACTTC.

This chain links TRBV19 with TRBJ2-1, with 7 bases fitting TRBD2. V dropped 10 bases and J dropped 6; count of bases not matched to a gene: 6. The germline gives CDR1 LNHDA, CDR2 SQIVND (reference sequence). The CDR3 loop spans 12 amino acids. CDR3 sequence (DNA): TGTGCCACCCGGGACTACGGCAATGAGCAGTTCTTC. Its translation is CATRDYGNEQFF.

The V call is TRBV4-2, the J call TRBJ2-3, with 8 nucleotides matching TRBD2. CDR1 is LGHNA and CDR2 is YNFKEQ in the germline V gene. J was trimmed by 6 bases and V by 0 bases; bases with no gene match: 8. This CDR3 region has 16 residues. CDR3 coding DNA: TGTGCCAGCAGCCAAGATATAAGCGGGGGCAGGGATACGCAGTATTTT. Translation gives CASSQDISGGRDTQYF.

The chain is built from TRBV10-3 and TRBJ2-3, with TRBD2 matching over 12 bases. CDR1 ENHRY and CDR2 SYGVKD come from the germline V gene. CDR3 length: 15 amino acids. Losses at the gene ends were 10 bases for V and 8 bases for J; bases not matched to a gene: 13. The CDR3 region has the DNA TGTGCCACCAGAGGACTAGCGGGGCCCAAAGGTACGCAGTATTTT. It translates to CATRGLAGPKGTQYF.

V is TRBV2 and J is TRBJ2-7; tentatively, D is TRBD1 (6 bases). Germline loops: CDR1 SNHLY, CDR2 FYNNEI. Trimming removed 0 bases at V and 3 bases at J, with 21 bases between. This CDR3 has 18 amino acids. The DNA of the CDR3 is TGTGCCAGCAGTGAAGCACCCTTCCCACAGGGAGACGACTACGAGCAGTACTTC. Amino acids: CASSEAPFPQGDDYEQYF.

This rearrangement joins TRBV19 to TRBJ2-7, with 7 bases fitting TRBD1. The germline V gene has CDR1 LNHDA and CDR2 SQIVND (reference sequence). The V gene end was trimmed by 4 bases and the J gene end by 3 bases; junction bases not matched to a gene: 18. This CDR3 spans 18 amino acids. The CDR3 reads CASSNETGSLPDFYEQYF. In nucleotides, the CDR3 is TGTGCCAGTAGTAATGAGACAGGGTCGCTCCCCGATTTCTACGAGCAGTACTTC.

This clone came up a few times. The chain links TRBV9 to TRBJ2-3; D might be TRBD2 (5 bases). Trimming removed 4 bases from V and 0 bases from J, with 9 bases in between. The CDR3 consists of 14 residues. Per germline, CDR1 SGDLS and CDR2 YYNGEE. In DNA, the CDR3 is TGTGCCAGCAGCAGCGGTTATAGCACAGATACGCAGTATTTT. Its translation is CASSSGYSTDTQYF. Full variable domain (remainder filled in from reference TRBV9 and TRBJ2-3): DSGVTQTPKHLITATGQRVTLRCSPRSGDLSVYWYQQSLDQGLQFLIQYYNGEERAKGNILERFSAQQFPDLHSELNLSSLELGDSALYFCASSSGYSTDTQYFGPGTRLTVL.

The chain links TRBV6-6 to TRBJ1-5, with 8 bases fitting TRBD1. The ends lost 3 bases at V and 6 bases at J; junction bases unmatched: 7. The germline V gene has CDR1 MNHNY and CDR2 SVGAGI (reference sequence). The CDR3 has 15 amino acids. The CDR3 here is CASSYLTGAGQPQHF. The CDR3 DNA reads as TGTGCCAGCAGTTATTTGACAGGGGCCGGTCAGCCCCAGCATTTT.